Listed below are T cell receptor beta chains from one sample, sequenced in a study of CD8 T cells in ankylosing spondylitis. TCRdb used MiXCR to reprocess the 5' RACE reads, holding one entry per CDR3 protein. The sample has hundreds of thousands of distinct CDR3 sequences, about 15% seen once. The sample taken for sequencing was blood, either unsorted or a sorted T cell fraction (not recorded which). The receptor source for this set is a male donor with ankylosing spondylitis. CDR3s include the opening cysteine and the closing phenylalanine or tryptophan. A D gene is named only where the DNA matches it firmly. A row's size may be missing; if present it is once, few, many or a size class.

d_call	v_call	j_call	clone_size	cdr3_aa	cdr3_nt
TRBD2	TRBV4-1	TRBJ2-2	few	CASSRGTSGMGSGELFF	TGCGCCAGCAGCCGGGGAACTAGCGGGATGGGGTCCGGGGAGCTGTTTTTT
-	TRBV7-2	TRBJ1-3	few	CASRAPSSGNTIYF	TGTGCCAGCAGAGCCCCGAGCTCTGGAAACACCATATATTTT
-	TRBV5-1	TRBJ2-5	-	CASSLITGGQETQYF	TGCGCCAGCAGCTTAATAACCGGGGGCCAAGAGACCCAGTACTTC
-	TRBV20-1	TRBJ2-1	-	CSASPGSYNEQFF	TGCAGTGCTTCTCCTGGTTCCTACAATGAGCAGTTCTTC
-	TRBV4-1	TRBJ1-6	few	CASSQDRHGSSYNSPLHF	TGCGCCAGCAGCCAAGATCGGCACGGAAGCTCCTATAATTCACCCCTCCACTTT
TRBD1	TRBV30	TRBJ1-5	-	CAWRDRGLQPQHF	TGTGCCTGGAGGGACAGGGGGCTTCAGCCCCAGCATTTT
-	TRBV6-1	TRBJ1-6	-	CASSPGPTANSPLHF	TGTGCCAGCAGCCCCGGGCCAACCGCAAATTCACCCCTCCACTTT
TRBD2	TRBV3-1	TRBJ2-1	-	CASSQQGLAGGSSYNEQFF	TGTGCCAGCAGCCAACAGGGACTAGCGGGGGGGAGCTCCTACAATGAGCAGTTCTTC
-	TRBV12-3/TRBV12-4	TRBJ1-1	many	CASSLGGLLAAFF	TGTGCCAGCAGTTTAGGGGGACTTTTGGCAGCTTTCTTT
-	TRBV20-1	TRBJ1-1	-	CSALIRNTEAFF	TGCAGTGCCTTAATTCGGAACACTGAAGCTTTCTTT
-	TRBV12-3/TRBV12-4	TRBJ2-3	-	CASSFEDRGDTQYF	TGTGCCAGCAGTTTTGAGGACCGGGGGGATACGCAGTATTTT
TRBD2	TRBV12-3/TRBV12-4	TRBJ2-2	-	CASNVAGGSTPGELFF	TGTGCCAGCAACGTAGCGGGGGGGAGCACCCCCGGGGAGCTGTTTTTT
-	TRBV4-1	TRBJ1-5	-	CASSPGPGRSYANQPQHF	TGCGCCAGCAGCCCAGGCCCGGGACGGAGTTACGCCAATCAGCCCCAGCATTTT
-	TRBV12-3/TRBV12-4	TRBJ1-1	many	CASSLSMDRGAFF	TGTGCCAGCAGTTTGAGCATGGACCGGGGAGCTTTCTTT